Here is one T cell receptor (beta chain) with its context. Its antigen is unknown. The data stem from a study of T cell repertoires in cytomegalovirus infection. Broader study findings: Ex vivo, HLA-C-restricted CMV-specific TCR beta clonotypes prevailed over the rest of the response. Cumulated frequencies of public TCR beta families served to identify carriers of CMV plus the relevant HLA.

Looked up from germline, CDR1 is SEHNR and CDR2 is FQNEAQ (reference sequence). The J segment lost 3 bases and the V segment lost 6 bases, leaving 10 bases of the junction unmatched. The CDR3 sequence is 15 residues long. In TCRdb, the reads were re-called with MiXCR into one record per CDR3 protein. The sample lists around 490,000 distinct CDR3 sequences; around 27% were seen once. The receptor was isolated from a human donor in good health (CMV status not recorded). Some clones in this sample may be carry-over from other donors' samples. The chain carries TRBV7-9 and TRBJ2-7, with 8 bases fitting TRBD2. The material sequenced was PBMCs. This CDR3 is CASSQVGLAYYEQYV. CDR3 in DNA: TGTGCCAGCAGTCAAGTCGGACTAGCTTACTACGAGCAGTACGTC.